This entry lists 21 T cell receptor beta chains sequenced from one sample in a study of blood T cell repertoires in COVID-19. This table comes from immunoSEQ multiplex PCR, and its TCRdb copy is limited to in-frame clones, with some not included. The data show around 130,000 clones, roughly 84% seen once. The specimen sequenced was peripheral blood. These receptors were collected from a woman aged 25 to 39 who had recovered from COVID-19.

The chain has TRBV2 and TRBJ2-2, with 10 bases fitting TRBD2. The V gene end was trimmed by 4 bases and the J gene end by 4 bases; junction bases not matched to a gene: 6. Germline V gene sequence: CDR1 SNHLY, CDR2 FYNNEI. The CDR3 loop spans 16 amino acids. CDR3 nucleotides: TGTGCCAGCAGTGCCCCTAGCGGGGGCCCCACCGGGGAGCTGTTTTTT. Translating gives CASSAPSGGPTGELFF.

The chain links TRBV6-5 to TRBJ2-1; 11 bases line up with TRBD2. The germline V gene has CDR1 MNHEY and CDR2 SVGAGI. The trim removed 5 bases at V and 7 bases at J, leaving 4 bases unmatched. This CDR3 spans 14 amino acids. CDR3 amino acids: CASSLAGGRNEQFF. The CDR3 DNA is TGTGCCAGCAGTCTAGCGGGGGGCAGGAATGAGCAGTTCTTC.

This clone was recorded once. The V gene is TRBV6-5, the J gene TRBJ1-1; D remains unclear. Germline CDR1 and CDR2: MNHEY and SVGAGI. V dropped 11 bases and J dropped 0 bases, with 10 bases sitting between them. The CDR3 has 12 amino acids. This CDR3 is CAVQKLNTEAFF. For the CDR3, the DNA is TGTGCCGTACAGAAGTTGAACACTGAAGCTTTCTTT.

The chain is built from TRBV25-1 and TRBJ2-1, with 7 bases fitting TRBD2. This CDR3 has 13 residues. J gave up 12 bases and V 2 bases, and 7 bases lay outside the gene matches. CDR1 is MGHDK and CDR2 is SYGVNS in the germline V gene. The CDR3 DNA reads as TGTGCCAGCAGTGAACAGAAACTAGCGTGGCAGTTCTTC. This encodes CASSEQKLAWQFF.

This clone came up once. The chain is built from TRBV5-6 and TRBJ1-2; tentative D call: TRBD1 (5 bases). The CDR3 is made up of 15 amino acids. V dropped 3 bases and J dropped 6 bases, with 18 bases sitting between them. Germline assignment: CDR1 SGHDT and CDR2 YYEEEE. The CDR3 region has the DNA TGTGCCAGCAGCTCTGGGTTTGGGACTCCTGATGGCTACACCTTC. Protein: CASSSGFGTPDGYTF.

CDR3 sequence reads: CASSEPGLAPTTQYF. CDR3 nucleotides: TGTGCCAGCAGTGAACCGGGACTAGCTCCAACGACCCAGTACTTC. V gene TRBV6-1 combines with J gene TRBJ2-5; TRBD2 matches at 9 bases. CDR1 is MNHNS and CDR2 is SASEGT in the germline V gene. The CDR3 runs to 15 residues. V lost 2 bases, J lost 7 bases, and 8 bases stayed unmatched.

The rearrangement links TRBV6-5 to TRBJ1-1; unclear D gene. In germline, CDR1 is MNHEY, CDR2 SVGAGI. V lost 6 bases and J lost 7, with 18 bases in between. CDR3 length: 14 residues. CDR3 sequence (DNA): TGTGCCAGCAGGTACCGAACCGAACTGAGTGAAGCTTTCTTT. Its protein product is CASRYRTELSEAFF.

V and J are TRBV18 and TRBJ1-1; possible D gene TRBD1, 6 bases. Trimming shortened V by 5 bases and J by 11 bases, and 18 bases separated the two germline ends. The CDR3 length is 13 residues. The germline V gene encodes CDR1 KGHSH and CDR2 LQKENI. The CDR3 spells CASSSQKGERAFF. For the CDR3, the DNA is TGTGCCAGCTCATCTCAAAAGGGGGAGAGGGCTTTCTTT.

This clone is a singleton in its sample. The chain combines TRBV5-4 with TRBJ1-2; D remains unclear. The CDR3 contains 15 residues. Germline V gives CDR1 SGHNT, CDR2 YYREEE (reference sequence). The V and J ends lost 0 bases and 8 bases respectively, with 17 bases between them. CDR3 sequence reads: CASSLASKAGLGYTF. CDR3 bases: TGTGCCAGCAGCTTGGCCTCGAAGGCGGGCTTGGGCTACACCTTC.

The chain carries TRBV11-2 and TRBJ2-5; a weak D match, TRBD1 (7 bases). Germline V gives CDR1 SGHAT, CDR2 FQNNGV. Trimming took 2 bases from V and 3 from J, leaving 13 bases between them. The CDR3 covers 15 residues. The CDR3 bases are TGTGCCAGCAGCTTACGGAGGGGGCGGGAAGAGACCCAGTACTTC. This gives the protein CASSLRRGREETQYF.

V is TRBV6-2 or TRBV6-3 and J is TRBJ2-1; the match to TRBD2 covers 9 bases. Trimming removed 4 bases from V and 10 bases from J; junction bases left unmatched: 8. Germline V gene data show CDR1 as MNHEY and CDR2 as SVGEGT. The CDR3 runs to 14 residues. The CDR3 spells CASSLAGGLGEQFF. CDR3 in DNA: TGTGCCAGCAGTTTGGCGGGGGGGCTGGGAGAGCAGTTCTTC.

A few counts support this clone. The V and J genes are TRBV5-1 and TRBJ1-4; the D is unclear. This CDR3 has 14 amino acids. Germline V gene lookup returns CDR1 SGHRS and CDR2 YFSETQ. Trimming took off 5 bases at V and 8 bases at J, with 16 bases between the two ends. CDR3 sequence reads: CASSSNGSREKLFF. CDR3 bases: TGCGCCAGCAGTTCCAACGGGAGTCGCGAAAAACTGTTTTTT.

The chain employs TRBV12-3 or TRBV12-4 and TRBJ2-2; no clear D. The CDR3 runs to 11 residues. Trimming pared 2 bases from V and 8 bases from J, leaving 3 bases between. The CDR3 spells CASSLSGELFF. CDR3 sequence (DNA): TGTGCCAGCAGTTTATCTGGGGAGCTGTTTTTT.

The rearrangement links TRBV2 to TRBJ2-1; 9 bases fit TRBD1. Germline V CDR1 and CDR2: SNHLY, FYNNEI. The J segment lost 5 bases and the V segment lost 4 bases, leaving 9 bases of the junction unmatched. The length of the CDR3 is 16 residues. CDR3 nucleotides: TGTGCCAGCAGTGGCATGTGGGACAGGGATAACAATGAGCAGTTCTTC. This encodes CASSGMWDRDNNEQFF.

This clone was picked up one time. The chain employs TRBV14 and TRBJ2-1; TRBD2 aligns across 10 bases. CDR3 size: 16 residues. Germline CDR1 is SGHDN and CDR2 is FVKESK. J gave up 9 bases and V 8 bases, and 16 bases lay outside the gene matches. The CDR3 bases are TGTGCCAGCGGAACCCTTCTGACTAGCGGGTCGGGTGAGCAGTTCTTC. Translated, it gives CASGTLLTSGSGEQFF. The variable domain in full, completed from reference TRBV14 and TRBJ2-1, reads EAGVTQFPSHSVIEKGQTVTLRCDPISGHDNLYWYRRVMGKEIKFLLHFVKESKQDESGMPNNRFLAERTGGTYSTLKVQPAELEDSGVYFCASGTLLTSGSGEQFFGPGTRLTVL.

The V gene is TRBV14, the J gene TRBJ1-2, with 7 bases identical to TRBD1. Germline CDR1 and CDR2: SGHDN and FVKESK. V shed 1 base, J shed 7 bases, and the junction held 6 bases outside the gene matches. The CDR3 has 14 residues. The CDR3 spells CASSQGQGLSGYTF. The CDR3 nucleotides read TGTGCCAGCAGCCAAGGACAGGGTTTGTCTGGCTACACCTTC.

This CDR3 reads CASRPLAGNTGELFF. The CDR3 nucleotides read TGTGCCAGCCGTCCACTAGCGGGTAACACCGGGGAGCTGTTTTTT. This chain joins TRBV6-4 and TRBJ2-2, with 9 bases identical to TRBD2. V lost 8 bases to trimming and J lost 2 bases; unmatched junction nucleotides: 6. CDR1 is MRHNA, CDR2 SNTAGT, per germline. There are 15 residues in the CDR3.

CDR3 nucleotides: TGTGCCAGCAGCTTGGGACAGGCGTACGGAAACACCATATATTTT. Translated: CASSLGQAYGNTIYF. The V call is TRBV13, the J call TRBJ1-3; 8 nucleotides align to TRBD1. The CDR3 spans 15 residues. Germline V gene lookup returns CDR1 PRHDT and CDR2 FYEKMQ (reference sequence). The V and J ends lost 3 bases and 4 bases, in that order; junction bases with no gene match: 5. The full variable domain, in which reference TRBV13 and TRBJ1-3 provide the parts outside the CDR3, is AAGVIQSPRHLIKEKRETATLKCYPIPRHDTVYWYQQGPGQDPQFLISFYEKMQSDKGSIPDRFSAQQFSDYHSELNMSSLELGDSALYFCASSLGQAYGNTIYFGEGSWLTVV.

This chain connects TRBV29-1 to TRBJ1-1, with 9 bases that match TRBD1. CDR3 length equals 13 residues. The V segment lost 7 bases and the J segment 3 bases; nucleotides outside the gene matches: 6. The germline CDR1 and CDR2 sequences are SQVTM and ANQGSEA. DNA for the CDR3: TGCAGCGCTGGGGACAGGGACTACACTGAAGCTTTCTTT. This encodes CSAGDRDYTEAFF.

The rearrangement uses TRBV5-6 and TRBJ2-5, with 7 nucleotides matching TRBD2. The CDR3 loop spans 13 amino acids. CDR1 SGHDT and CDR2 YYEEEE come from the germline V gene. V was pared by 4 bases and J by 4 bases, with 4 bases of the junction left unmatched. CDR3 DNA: TGTGCCAGCAGCCCCCTAGCGGTAGAGACCCAGTACTTC. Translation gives CASSPLAVETQYF. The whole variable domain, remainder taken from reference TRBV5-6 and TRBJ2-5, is DAGVTQSPTHLIKTRGQQVTLRCSPKSGHDTVSWYQQALGQGPQFIFQYYEEEERQRGNFPDRFSGHQFPNYSSELNVNALLLGDSALYLCASSPLAVETQYFGPGTRLLVL.

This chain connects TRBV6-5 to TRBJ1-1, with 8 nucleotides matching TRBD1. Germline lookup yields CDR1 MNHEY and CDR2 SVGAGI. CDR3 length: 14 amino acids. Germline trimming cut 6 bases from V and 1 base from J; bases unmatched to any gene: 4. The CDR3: CASRSGQGNTEAFF. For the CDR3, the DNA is TGTGCCAGCAGATCTGGACAGGGGAACACTGAAGCTTTCTTT.